Given below is one T cell receptor (beta chain) in context. The sample is drawn from a study of cytomegalovirus exposure and HLA in healthy donors. Germline CDR1 is LGHNA and CDR2 is YSLEER. CDR3 length: 17 residues. The ends lost 0 bases at V and 5 bases at J; junction bases unmatched: 9. From the 120-subject validation cohort, which was separate from the approximately 670-subject first cohort, the donors were drawn. Generated by immunoSEQ multiplex PCR, the TCRdb table keeps only in-frame clones and is missing some. The top ten clones hold roughly 15% of a sample with roughly 56,000 clones, about 88% of them seen once.

The chain uses TRBV4-3 and TRBJ2-2, with 7 bases lining up with TRBD2. The origin of this receptor is a young woman in good health and CMV-seronegative. Sequencing input: PBMCs. The CDR3 bases are TGCGCCAGCAGCCAAGATCTTTGGGGAGGGGTAACCGGGGAGCTGTTTTTT. It encodes CASSQDLWGGVTGELFF.